These T cell receptor beta chains were read from a single sample in a study of blood T cell repertoires in COVID-19. Measured with immunoSEQ multiplex PCR; TCRdb has only the in-frame clones, and not every one. The sample carries over 100,000 clones, roughly four fifths recorded once. The specimen sequenced was peripheral blood. These receptors came from a woman aged 60-75 years with acute or convalescent COVID-19. Each CDR3 is given with its conserved first and last residue. The D gene is left open where the match is weak. A row's size may be missing; if present it is once, few, many or a size class.

clone size: -
V gene: TRBV28
D gene: -
CDR3 length: 14
J gene: TRBJ1-2
CDR3 protein: CASSSGGPNYGYTF
CDR3 DNA: TGTGCCAGCAGTTCGGGGGGACCTAACTATGGCTACACCTTC

clone size: -
V gene: TRBV4-2
D gene: -
CDR3 length: 13
J gene: TRBJ1-2
CDR3 protein: CASSQVGGYGYTF
CDR3 DNA: TGTGCCAGCAGCCAAGTGGGGGGCTATGGCTACACCTTC

clone size: few
V gene: TRBV6-5
D gene: -
CDR3 length: 14
J gene: TRBJ1-6
CDR3 protein: CASSFAGENSPLHF
CDR3 DNA: TGTGCCAGCAGTTTCGCCGGTGAGAATTCACCCCTCCACTTT

clone size: few
V gene: TRBV5-1
D gene: -
CDR3 length: 14
J gene: TRBJ1-1
CDR3 protein: CASSFHPGDTEAFF
CDR3 DNA: TGCGCCAGCAGCTTCCATCCAGGGGACACTGAAGCTTTCTTT

clone size: -
V gene: TRBV2
D gene: TRBD1
CDR3 length: 14
J gene: TRBJ1-1
CDR3 protein: CASRQQGGNTEAFF
CDR3 DNA: TGTGCCAGCAGGCAACAGGGGGGGAACACTGAAGCTTTCTTT

clone size: once
V gene: TRBV21-1
D gene: -
CDR3 length: 15
J gene: TRBJ1-4
CDR3 protein: CASSIWDRGKEKLFF
CDR3 DNA: TGTGCCAGCAGCATTTGGGACAGGGGAAAGGAAAAACTGTTTTTT

clone size: -
V gene: TRBV18
D gene: -
CDR3 length: 15
J gene: TRBJ1-1
CDR3 protein: CASSPIEGGGTEAFF
CDR3 DNA: TGTGCCAGCTCACCGATCGAGGGTGGAGGCACTGAAGCTTTCTTT

clone size: -
V gene: TRBV9
D gene: -
CDR3 length: 15
J gene: TRBJ1-3
CDR3 protein: CASSVGQLSGNTIYF
CDR3 DNA: TGTGCCAGCAGCGTAGGACAGCTATCTGGAAACACCATATATTTT

clone size: -
V gene: TRBV5-1
D gene: -
CDR3 length: 16
J gene: TRBJ2-1
CDR3 protein: CASSLLIRRELNEQFF
CDR3 DNA: TGCGCCAGCAGCTTGTTGATTCGGAGGGAACTTAATGAGCAGTTCTTC

clone size: -
V gene: TRBV5-6
D gene: TRBD1
CDR3 length: 17
J gene: TRBJ1-4
CDR3 protein: CASSLNQGAPTNEKLFF
CDR3 DNA: TGTGCCAGCAGCTTGAATCAGGGGGCCCCAACTAATGAAAAACTGTTTTTT

clone size: -
V gene: TRBV14
D gene: -
CDR3 length: 13
J gene: TRBJ1-2
CDR3 protein: CASSYAGAYGYTF
CDR3 DNA: TGTGCCAGCAGCTACGCAGGGGCTTATGGCTACACCTTC

clone size: -
V gene: TRBV7-2
D gene: TRBD1
CDR3 length: 14
J gene: TRBJ1-4
CDR3 protein: CASSRTGGNEKLFF
CDR3 DNA: TGTGCCAGCAGCCGGACAGGGGGAAATGAAAAACTGTTTTTT

clone size: -
V gene: TRBV5-4
D gene: TRBD1
CDR3 length: 15
J gene: TRBJ1-4
CDR3 protein: CASSQNRGLDEKLFF
CDR3 DNA: TGTGCCAGCAGCCAGAACAGGGGGCTTGATGAAAAACTGTTTTTT

clone size: once
V gene: TRBV5-1
D gene: TRBD1
CDR3 length: 16
J gene: TRBJ2-2
CDR3 protein: CASSLLAGGNTGELFF
CDR3 DNA: TGCGCCAGCAGCCTTCTGGCAGGGGGGAACACCGGGGAGCTGTTTTTT

clone size: -
V gene: TRBV27
D gene: -
CDR3 length: 15
J gene: TRBJ1-5
CDR3 protein: CASRTGRLSNQPQHF
CDR3 DNA: TGTGCCAGCAGAACAGGGCGGTTGAGCAATCAGCCCCAGCATTTT

clone size: few
V gene: TRBV5-1
D gene: -
CDR3 length: 13
J gene: TRBJ1-1
CDR3 protein: CASSLASGSGVFF
CDR3 DNA: TGCGCCAGCAGCTTGGCTTCCGGGAGCGGGGTTTTCTTT

clone size: -
V gene: TRBV5-4
D gene: -
CDR3 length: 14
J gene: TRBJ2-1
CDR3 protein: CASGTQDSPDEQFF
CDR3 DNA: TGTGCCAGCGGGACCCAGGACAGTCCCGATGAGCAGTTCTTC

clone size: -
V gene: TRBV2
D gene: -
CDR3 length: 13
J gene: TRBJ1-3
CDR3 protein: CASSGSRENTIYF
CDR3 DNA: TGTGCCAGCAGTGGCAGCAGGGAAAACACCATATATTTT

clone size: -
V gene: TRBV5-1
D gene: -
CDR3 length: 14
J gene: TRBJ2-5
CDR3 protein: CASSIDVGEETQYF
CDR3 DNA: TGCGCCAGCAGCATCGACGTGGGAGAGGAGACCCAGTACTTC

clone size: -
V gene: TRBV7-6
D gene: TRBD1
CDR3 length: 18
J gene: TRBJ1-2
CDR3 protein: CASSLSRAGGSGHYGYTF
CDR3 DNA: TGTGCCAGCAGCTTATCCCGCGCAGGGGGGTCGGGCCACTATGGCTACACCTTC

clone size: -
V gene: TRBV5-1
D gene: -
CDR3 length: 14
J gene: TRBJ1-2
CDR3 protein: CASSSSTSNYGYTF
CDR3 DNA: TGCGCCAGCAGCTCTAGCACAAGTAACTATGGCTACACCTTC

clone size: -
V gene: TRBV19
D gene: TRBD1
CDR3 length: 12
J gene: TRBJ1-2
CDR3 protein: CASEGQESGYTF
CDR3 DNA: TGTGCCAGTGAGGGACAGGAATCTGGCTACACCTTC

clone size: -
V gene: TRBV6-6
D gene: -
CDR3 length: 15
J gene: TRBJ2-1
CDR3 protein: CASSPTGTPYNEQFF
CDR3 DNA: TGTGCCAGCAGTCCTACAGGGACCCCCTACAATGAGCAGTTCTTC

clone size: -
V gene: TRBV29-1
D gene: TRBD1
CDR3 length: 14
J gene: TRBJ1-1
CDR3 protein: CSASGQGAWTEAFF
CDR3 DNA: TGCAGCGCTTCTGGACAGGGGGCTTGGACTGAAGCTTTCTTT

clone size: -
V gene: TRBV5-4
D gene: -
CDR3 length: 16
J gene: TRBJ2-5
CDR3 protein: CASSPPGQGTGETQYF
CDR3 DNA: TGTGCCAGCAGCCCCCCCGGTCAGGGAACAGGGGAGACCCAGTACTTC

clone size: -
V gene: TRBV7-3
D gene: TRBD1
CDR3 length: 13
J gene: TRBJ2-7
CDR3 protein: CASSSTGGGEQYF
CDR3 DNA: TGTGCCAGCAGCTCGACAGGGGGAGGCGAGCAGTACTTC

clone size: once
V gene: TRBV12-3/TRBV12-4
D gene: -
CDR3 length: 13
J gene: TRBJ2-5
CDR3 protein: CASSLIEMETQYF
CDR3 DNA: TGTGCCAGCAGTTTAATAGAGATGGAGACCCAGTACTTC

clone size: -
V gene: TRBV20-1
D gene: -
CDR3 length: 16
J gene: TRBJ1-6
CDR3 protein: CSASTGPSSYNSPLHF
CDR3 DNA: TGCAGTGCTAGTACAGGTCCTAGCTCCTATAATTCACCCCTCCACTTT

clone size: -
V gene: TRBV19
D gene: -
CDR3 length: 16
J gene: TRBJ1-1
CDR3 protein: CAGSDEVGQPNTEAFF
CDR3 DNA: TGTGCCGGGTCAGACGAAGTAGGACAGCCGAACACTGAAGCTTTCTTT

clone size: -
V gene: TRBV29-1
D gene: TRBD1
CDR3 length: 11
J gene: TRBJ2-3
CDR3 protein: CSEGAGDTQYF
CDR3 DNA: TGCAGTGAGGGGGCTGGAGATACGCAGTATTTT

clone size: -
V gene: TRBV7-3
D gene: TRBD2
CDR3 length: 16
J gene: TRBJ2-1
CDR3 protein: CASSPTLAGGENEQFF
CDR3 DNA: TGTGCCAGCAGCCCCACCTTAGCGGGGGGTGAAAATGAGCAGTTCTTC

clone size: -
V gene: TRBV24-1
D gene: -
CDR3 length: 12
J gene: TRBJ1-2
CDR3 protein: CATSDLRGGYTF
CDR3 DNA: TGTGCCACCAGTGATTTGCGGGGTGGCTACACCTTC

clone size: -
V gene: TRBV5-4
D gene: -
CDR3 length: 15
J gene: TRBJ2-7
CDR3 protein: CASSPGGKGAYEQYF
CDR3 DNA: TGTGCCAGCAGCCCCGGCGGAAAAGGGGCCTACGAGCAGTACTTC

clone size: -
V gene: TRBV20-1
D gene: -
CDR3 length: 14
J gene: TRBJ2-1
CDR3 protein: CSASSPGRSAEQFF
CDR3 DNA: TGCAGTGCTAGTTCCCCAGGTCGCTCGGCTGAGCAGTTCTTC

clone size: -
V gene: TRBV3-1/TRBV3-2
D gene: TRBD1
CDR3 length: 13
J gene: TRBJ1-1
CDR3 protein: CASSPRQGTEAFF
CDR3 DNA: TGTGCCAGCAGCCCTCGACAGGGCACTGAAGCTTTCTTT

clone size: -
V gene: TRBV7-7
D gene: TRBD2
CDR3 length: 15
J gene: TRBJ2-5
CDR3 protein: CASSRGLAGGETQYF
CDR3 DNA: TGTGCCAGCAGCCGGGGACTAGCGGGGGGAGAGACCCAGTACTTC

clone size: once
V gene: TRBV4-1
D gene: -
CDR3 length: 17
J gene: TRBJ1-1
CDR3 protein: CASSLIPAGGSNTEAFF
CDR3 DNA: TGCGCCAGCAGCCTCATACCGGCGGGAGGGTCGAACACTGAAGCTTTCTTT

clone size: -
V gene: TRBV5-1
D gene: -
CDR3 length: 14
J gene: TRBJ1-1
CDR3 protein: CASSLGPTEDEAFF
CDR3 DNA: TGCGCCAGCAGCTTGGGGCCAACCGAAGATGAAGCTTTCTTT

clone size: -
V gene: TRBV5-1
D gene: TRBD1
CDR3 length: 13
J gene: TRBJ2-5
CDR3 protein: CASRTGGSETQYF
CDR3 DNA: TGCGCCAGCCGGACAGGGGGCTCAGAGACCCAGTACTTC

clone size: -
V gene: TRBV24-1
D gene: -
CDR3 length: 14
J gene: TRBJ1-2
CDR3 protein: CATSDLRSVYGYTF
CDR3 DNA: TGTGCCACCAGTGATTTAAGATCGGTCTATGGCTACACCTTC

clone size: few
V gene: TRBV6-5
D gene: TRBD1
CDR3 length: 16
J gene: TRBJ1-4
CDR3 protein: CASSSQLRGRGEKLFF
CDR3 DNA: TGTGCCAGCAGTTCACAACTTAGGGGGCGAGGGGAAAAACTGTTTTTT

clone size: -
V gene: TRBV19
D gene: -
CDR3 length: 13
J gene: TRBJ1-1
CDR3 protein: CASSIPPRSEAFF
CDR3 DNA: TGTGCCAGTAGTATACCCCCTCGGTCTGAAGCTTTCTTT

clone size: -
V gene: TRBV7-6
D gene: -
CDR3 length: 13
J gene: TRBJ1-2
CDR3 protein: CASSLGGASGYTF
CDR3 DNA: TGTGCCAGCAGCTTAGGGGGCGCGAGTGGCTACACCTTC

clone size: -
V gene: TRBV18
D gene: TRBD1
CDR3 length: 14
J gene: TRBJ1-2
CDR3 protein: CASSPPTGNYGYTF
CDR3 DNA: TGTGCCAGCTCACCCCCGACAGGGAATTATGGCTACACCTTC

clone size: few
V gene: TRBV5-1
D gene: -
CDR3 length: 12
J gene: TRBJ1-1
CDR3 protein: CASSLDSAEAFF
CDR3 DNA: TGCGCCAGCAGCTTGGATTCCGCTGAAGCTTTCTTT